What follows are 14 T cell receptor beta chains derived from one specimen sequenced in a study of regulatory T cells in long-lasting Graves disease. Combining iRepertoire HTBI primers with Arm-PCR of CDR3 regions, the authors built TCR beta libraries. TCRdb redid the calling of the multiplex PCR reads with MiXCR, one entry per CDR3 protein. This sample has approximately 440,000 distinct CDR3 sequences, with 15% to 20% found just once. As for time point: newly diagnosed GD, antithyroid drugs for less than 3 months. The TCR library was prepared using RNA isolated from PBMCs. These data are also associated with another study on T cells in Graves' hyperthyroidism and ophthalmopathy.

The material sequenced was peripheral blood mononuclear cells (PBMCs), taken at new diagnosis, from a patient treated with antithyroid drugs. The receptors come from a man aged 35-49 years with Graves disease.

This clonotype was seen more than once but under ten times. The chain joins TRBV7-3 to TRBJ1-2; TRBD1 matches at 8 bases. Germline V gene data show CDR1 as SGHTA and CDR2 as FQGTGA. Unmatched junction bases numbered 5, after V lost 5 bases and J lost 6 bases. The CDR3 consists of 13 residues. This CDR3 reads CASSELTGDGYTF. The CDR3 nucleotides read TGTGCCAGCAGCGAACTGACAGGGGATGGCTACACCTTC.

This clonotype occurred many times. The chain's CDR3 is CASNRRPNEKLFF. The CDR3 DNA is TGTGCCAGCAATCGGCGTCCTAATGAAAAACTGTTTTTT. The chain links TRBV2 to TRBJ1-4; D not certain. Trimming took off 7 bases at V and 3 bases at J, with 9 bases between the two ends. This CDR3 has 13 amino acids. The germline CDR1 and CDR2 sequences are SNHLY and FYNNEI.

This clonotype came up many times. The chain is built from TRBV2 and TRBJ1-5, with TRBD1 as a possible D gene (6 bases). The CDR3 spans 15 residues. CDR1 SNHLY and CDR2 FYNNEI come from the germline V gene. V shed 6 bases and J shed 2 bases, with 14 bases lying between them. The CDR3 coding sequence is TGTGCCAGCAGACAGGGCGGCGGAGGCAATCAGCCCCAGCATTTT. It is translated as CASRQGGGGNQPQHF.

The sample holds many counts of this clonotype. V gene TRBV27 combines with J gene TRBJ2-3; a weak D match, TRBD1 (6 bases). V was trimmed by 5 bases and J by 2 bases, leaving 14 bases between them. Germline CDR1 and CDR2: MNHEY and SMNVEV (reference sequence). This CDR3 comprises 15 residues. The CDR3 bases are TGTGCCAGCAGTGTTTGGACAGAGTCCACAGATACGCAGTATTTT. It codes for CASSVWTESTDTQYF.

This clonotype was counted between two and nine times. The chain couples TRBV20-1 to TRBJ2-5; D uncertain. The CDR3 loop spans 14 amino acids. Trimming removed 0 bases from V and 4 bases from J, with 12 bases in between. Germline assignment: CDR1 DFQATT and CDR2 SNEGSKA (reference sequence). The chain's CDR3 is CSARDRKIGETQYF. The CDR3 nucleotides are TGCAGTGCTAGAGATAGAAAAATCGGAGAGACCCAGTACTTC.

This clonotype was counted at least ten times. The chain carries TRBV6-1 and TRBJ1-5; D is unresolved. Looked up from germline, CDR1 is MNHNS and CDR2 is SASEGT. Trimming removed 4 bases at V and 3 bases at J, with 7 bases between. The CDR3 consists of 13 residues. The CDR3 region has the DNA TGTGCCAGCAGTGTACGGGACAATCAGCCCCAGCATTTT. Translated: CASSVRDNQPQHF.

This clonotype was found many times. The CDR3 region has the DNA TGTGCCAGCAGCCAACAGCCCACAGGCCAAGAGACCCAGTACTTC. This encodes CASSQQPTGQETQYF. J is TRBJ2-5 and V is TRBV3-1, with D perhaps TRBD1 (5 bases). Germline V gene lookup returns CDR1 LGHDT and CDR2 YNNKEL (reference sequence). This CDR3 contains 15 residues. The germline V and J ends were trimmed by 2 bases and 1 base, with 11 bases remaining between them.

This clonotype showed up just a few times. This chain connects TRBV7-2 to TRBJ2-7, with a possible D match to TRBD2 (5 bases). Looked up from germline, CDR1 is SGHTA and CDR2 is FQGNSA. V shed 4 bases and J shed 0 bases, with 10 bases lying between them. The CDR3 runs 14 residues. CDR3 protein: CASSSQRNSYEQYF. The CDR3 DNA reads as TGTGCCAGCAGCTCTCAGCGGAACTCCTACGAGCAGTACTTC.

This clonotype has just a few counts. The chain recombines TRBV7-6 with TRBJ1-5; TRBD1 matches 7 bases. Losses at the gene ends were 6 bases for V and 2 bases for J; bases not matched to a gene: 7. The CDR3 runs to 15 residues. Germline assignment: CDR1 SGHVS and CDR2 FNYEAQ. Here the CDR3 reads CASRFQGVGNQPQHF. The CDR3 DNA is TGTGCCAGCAGGTTTCAGGGGGTGGGCAATCAGCCCCAGCATTTT.

The chain employs TRBV10-1 and TRBJ2-7; TRBD1 might be the D (5 bases). V dropped 9 bases and J dropped 6 bases, with 15 bases sitting between them. The CDR3 extends over 12 amino acids. CDR1 and CDR2 from the germline V gene are WNHNN and SYGVQD (reference sequence). The CDR3 DNA reads TGCGCCAGTGGCGCAGGGTCCGTCGAGCAGTACTTC. Amino acid sequence: CASGAGSVEQYF.

This clonotype was seen only a few times. The chain carries TRBV20-1 and TRBJ2-5, with D uncertain. There are 16 residues in the CDR3. V lost 3 bases and J lost 5, with 22 bases in between. CDR1 and CDR2 from the germline V gene are DFQATT and SNEGSKA (reference sequence). CDR3 sequence (DNA): TGCAGTGCTAGTGGGCAGCCCGCCGATCTGTTCGAGACCCAGTACTTC. Its protein is CSASGQPADLFETQYF.

This clonotype was picked up a small number of times. The chain has TRBV20-1 and TRBJ2-3; 9 bases are a match to TRBD2. From germline, CDR1 is DFQATT and CDR2 SNEGSKA (reference sequence). The CDR3 loop spans 15 amino acids. Losses at the gene ends were 1 base for V and 6 bases for J; bases not matched to a gene: 8. CDR3 region: CSARGGREGLDTQYF. Written as DNA, the CDR3 is TGCAGTGCTAGAGGAGGGCGGGAGGGCCTTGATACGCAGTATTTT.

This clonotype was counted many times. The V gene is TRBV28, the J gene TRBJ1-2; perhaps TRBD1 as D (5 bases). The CDR3 sequence is 15 residues long. Germline V gives CDR1 MDHEN, CDR2 SYDVKM. Trimming shortened V by 5 bases and J by 3 bases, and 16 bases separated the two germline ends. The CDR3 bases are TGTGCCAGCAGTCACCCCCTCGAGGGGCACTATGGCTACACCTTC. As protein: CASSHPLEGHYGYTF.

This clonotype was found a few times. The V and J genes are TRBV28 and TRBJ2-1; tentative D call: TRBD2 (6 bases). V was pared by 6 bases and J by 1 base, with 16 bases between. Germline values: CDR1 MDHEN, CDR2 SYDVKM. The CDR3 extends over 16 amino acids. The CDR3 coding sequence is TGTGCCAGCAGGGGAGGCGTAGCGGTATCCTACAATGAGCAGTTCTTC. Translation gives CASRGGVAVSYNEQFF.